This T cell receptor (beta chain) emerged from a study of naive and memory T cell subsets. Treatment: skin biopsy from PPD injection site in Mantoux-positive individual. An oligonucleotide containing a UMI was ligated to the 3' end of TCR cDNA. Ligated cDNA underwent four rounds of PCR with nested alpha and beta constant region primers and SP2. TCRdb recomputed calls from the UMI-ligation and nested PCR reads with MiXCR, one row per CDR3 protein. The sample carries approximately 21,000 distinct CDR3 sequences, about 6.1% recorded once. This clonotype was counted at least ten times. V was shortened by 5 bases and J by 6 bases, with 13 bases between the two germline ends. The length of the CDR3 is 13 residues. Germline lookup yields CDR1 SGHTA and CDR2 FQGTGA.

The receptor was isolated from an adult in good health. V gene TRBV7-3 combines with J gene TRBJ1-1, with D perhaps matching TRBD1 (6 bases). Sequences were derived from skin, sampled from a tuberculin skin test site. CDR3 amino acids: CASSPAGGPEAFF. Here the CDR3 DNA reads TGTGCCAGCAGCCCGGCGGGGGGCCCTGAAGCTTTCTTT.